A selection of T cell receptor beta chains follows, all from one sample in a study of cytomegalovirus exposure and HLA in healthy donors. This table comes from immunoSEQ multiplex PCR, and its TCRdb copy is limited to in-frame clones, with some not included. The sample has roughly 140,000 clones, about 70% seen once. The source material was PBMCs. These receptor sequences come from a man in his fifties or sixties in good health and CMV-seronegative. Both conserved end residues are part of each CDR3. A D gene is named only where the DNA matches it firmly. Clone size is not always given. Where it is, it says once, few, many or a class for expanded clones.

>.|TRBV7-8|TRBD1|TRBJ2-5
TGTGCCAGCAGCTGGGGGACAGGGAATGAAGAGACGCAGTACTTC
CASSWGTGNEETQYF
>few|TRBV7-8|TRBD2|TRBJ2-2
TGTGCCAGCAGCTCCCTAAAGCGGGAGGGCACCGGGGAGCTGTTTTTT
CASSSLKREGTGELFF
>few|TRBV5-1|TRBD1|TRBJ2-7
TGCGCCAGCACTGCATCAGGGGGCTCCTACGAGCAGTACTTC
CASTASGGSYEQYF
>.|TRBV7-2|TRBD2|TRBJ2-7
TGTGCCAGCAGCTTGGGAGGGTTGGGGGAGCAGTACTTC
CASSLGGLGEQYF
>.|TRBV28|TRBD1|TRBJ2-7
TGTGCCAGCAGCTACAGGGGACCCTACGAGCAGTACTTC
CASSYRGPYEQYF
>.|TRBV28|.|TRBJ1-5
TGTGCCAGCAGCGAGGTACAGGGTTATAGCAATCAGCCCCAGCATTTT
CASSEVQGYSNQPQHF
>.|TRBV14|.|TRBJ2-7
TGTGCCAGCAGCCAAGAAGTTTGGAGGGGCTCCTACGAGCAGTACTTC
CASSQEVWRGSYEQYF
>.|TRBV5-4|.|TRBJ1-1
TGTGCCAGCAGCTTGGAGCGGGCGGGGACTGAAGCTTTCTTT
CASSLERAGTEAFF
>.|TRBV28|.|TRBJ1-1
TGTGCAATACGTGGGGGCTTTAACACTGAAGCTTTCTTT
CAIRGGFNTEAFF
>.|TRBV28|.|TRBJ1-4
TGTGCCAGCAGTTTAGGGAAAGGGGTGCGGACTAATGAAAAACTGTTTTTT
CASSLGKGVRTNEKLFF
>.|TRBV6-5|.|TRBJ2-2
TGTGCCAGCGGTTTATGGCGGGAAGAAGGGGAGCTGTTTTTT
CASGLWREEGELFF
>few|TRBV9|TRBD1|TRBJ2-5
TGTGCCAGCAGCGTAAATGTAGGGGGCAGGGAGACCCAGTACTTC
CASSVNVGGRETQYF
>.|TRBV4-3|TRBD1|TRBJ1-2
TGCGCCAGCAGCCAGACCGACAGGGAAAACTATGGCTACACCTTC
CASSQTDRENYGYTF
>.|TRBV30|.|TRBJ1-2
TGTGCCTGGAGTTTGAGGGTTGGAAGCTACACCTTC
CAWSLRVGSYTF
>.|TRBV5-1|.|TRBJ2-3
TGCGCCAGCAACGAGCGGGTCACAGATACGCAGTATTTT
CASNERVTDTQYF
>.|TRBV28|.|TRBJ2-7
TGTGCCAGCAGTCCACGGGACAGGGACGGGAGGGCCGACTACGAGCAGTACTTC
CASSPRDRDGRADYEQYF
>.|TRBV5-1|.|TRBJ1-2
TGCGCCAGCAGCCAGACAGGTACCAACTATGGCTACACCTTC
CASSQTGTNYGYTF
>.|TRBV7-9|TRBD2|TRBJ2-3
TGTGCCAGCCGCCCTCACTTGGGGGAGGGCCGGGGAGATACGCAGTATTTT
CASRPHLGEGRGDTQYF
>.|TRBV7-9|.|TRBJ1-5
TGTGCCAGCAGCCCGGGATCCACGGTCGGAAATCAGCCCCAGCATTTT
CASSPGSTVGNQPQHF
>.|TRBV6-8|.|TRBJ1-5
TGTGCCAGCAGCGACAGATATAGCAATCAGCCCCAGCATTTT
CASSDRYSNQPQHF
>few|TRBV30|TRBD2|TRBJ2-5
TGTGCCTGGAGTGCCGGACTAGCGGGAGTTGAGGAGACCCAGTACTTC
CAWSAGLAGVEETQYF
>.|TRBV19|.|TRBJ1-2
TGTGCCAGTAACCCAGGGTTTTACTATGGCTACACCTTC
CASNPGFYYGYTF
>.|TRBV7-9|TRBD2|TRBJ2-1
TGTGCCAGCAGCTCATTAGACGGTGCGGCGGGAGAGTTTTACAATGAGCAGTTCTTC
CASSSLDGAAGEFYNEQFF
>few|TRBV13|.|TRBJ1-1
TGTGCCAGCAGCCGGACAGTTGGCATCAACACTGAAGCTTTCTTT
CASSRTVGINTEAFF
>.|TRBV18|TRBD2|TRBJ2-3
TGTGCCAGCTCATCGGGACTAGCGGGGAGCACAGATACGCAGTATTTT
CASSSGLAGSTDTQYF